This TCR beta chain was sequenced in a study of chemoradiotherapy in HPV16-positive cancers. Repertoires were sampled repeatedly during chemoradiotherapy. Study-wide points: During treatment, candidate HPV-specific clones and E7-related motifs expanded in tumor.

The CDR3 sequence is 15 residues long. V lost 0 bases and J lost 4; bases outside the gene matches: 4. The germline V gene has CDR1 MGHRA and CDR2 YSYEKL. Using immunoSEQ multiplex PCR, the repertoire was profiled, and TCRdb retains in-frame clones only, with some absent. There are 10,000 to 15,000 clones in the sample; roughly 90% occur only once, and roughly 2.5% lies in the top ten. To note about this clone: The antigen is not known.

V gene TRBV4-1 combines with J gene TRBJ2-7; TRBD2 agrees at 9 bases. The TCR was taken from a human donor with HPV-associated anogenital cancer. Sampling was carried out from a patient who underwent chemoradiotherapy. CDR3 sequence (DNA): TGCGCCAGCAGCCAAGAAACGGGACTAGCATACGAGCAGTACTTC. This gives the protein CASSQETGLAYEQYF.